These 20 T cell receptor beta chains were sequenced from one sample in a study of blood T cell repertoires in COVID-19 (dated by TCRdb to 2019 to 2021). Libraries were made using the immunoSEQ multiplex PCR assay. What TCRdb holds here is the immuneACCESS table cut down to in-frame rearrangements. Part of the clones is not present; checked against another copy, under half of the missing clones reflect an unresolved V gene, and the others are unexplained. This sample comprises 25,000 to 30,000 clones, approximately 87% of them detected only once. Approximately 15% of the sample is in the top ten clones. The sequenced material came from peripheral blood. Source of these receptors: a man between 70 and 80 years old with active COVID-19.

This sequence joins TRBV29-1 and TRBJ1-1; D is unclear. The CDR3 runs 13 residues. V lost 7 bases to trimming and J lost 4 bases, with 16 bases between them. The germline V gene encodes CDR1 SQVTM and CDR2 ANQGSEA. CDR3 region: CSAGGGSSTEAFF. As DNA, the CDR3 is TGCAGCGCCGGAGGCGGGTCGAGCACTGAAGCTTTCTTT.

The J gene is TRBJ2-1, the V gene TRBV2, with 7 bases aligning to TRBD1. There are 13 residues in the CDR3. Germline CDR1 reads SNHLY; CDR2 reads FYNNEI. Trimming took 6 bases from V and 7 from J; bases not matched to a gene: 6. CDR3 DNA: TGTGCCAGCAGGGGGGACAGAGGGAATGAGCAGTTCTTC. Encoded protein: CASRGDRGNEQFF.

Note on this clone: In the same sample, other DNA sequences code for this CDR3. The V gene is TRBV5-1, the J gene TRBJ2-1, with TRBD2 identical over 10 bases. Germline V CDR1 and CDR2: SGHRS, YFSETQ. The CDR3 consists of 16 residues. Losses at the gene ends were 1 base for V and 2 bases for J; bases not matched to a gene: 3. The CDR3 loop reads CASSLRSGGAYNEQFF. The CDR3, as DNA: TGCGCCAGCAGCTTGCGGAGCGGGGGGGCCTACAATGAGCAGTTCTTC.

The chain employs TRBV19 and TRBJ1-2, with 8 bases that match TRBD1. The CDR3 length is 12 residues. Trimming at V came to 7 bases and at J to 5 bases, leaving 3 bases not matched to a gene. Germline V gives CDR1 LNHDA, CDR2 SQIVND (reference sequence). The CDR3 loop is CASTRDRYGYTF. The CDR3, as DNA: TGTGCCAGTACACGGGACAGGTATGGCTACACCTTC. Drawing the rest from reference TRBV19 and TRBJ1-2, the complete variable domain is DGGITQSPKYLFRKEGQNVTLSCEQNLNHDAMYWYRQDPGQGLRLIYYSQIVNDFQKGDIAEGYSVSREKKESFPLTVTSAQKNPTAFYLCASTRDRYGYTFGSGTRLTVV.

The chain is built from TRBV27 and TRBJ2-5; 11 bases are a match to TRBD2. Trimming removed 5 bases from V and 6 bases from J; junction bases left unmatched: 8. The V gene's germline CDR1 is MNHEY and CDR2 SMNVEV (reference sequence). The CDR3 consists of 15 residues. CDR3 protein: CASSPVAGGHKTQYF. The CDR3 DNA sequence: TGTGCCAGCAGTCCGGTAGCGGGGGGGCATAAGACCCAGTACTTC.

The rearrangement uses TRBV6-2 or TRBV6-3 and TRBJ1-2, with TRBD1 matching 7 bases. V trimming: 6 bases; J trimming: 2 bases; junction bases outside the gene matches: 9. Germline assignment: CDR1 MNHEY and CDR2 SVGEGT. This CDR3 has 15 amino acids. DNA for the CDR3: TGTGCCAGCAGCGACCGACAGGGTCCCAACTATGGCTACACCTTC. The encoded protein is CASSDRQGPNYGYTF.

Only one count was recorded for this clone. The chain recombines TRBV5-1 with TRBJ2-1, with TRBD1 identical over 9 bases. The V gene end was trimmed by 3 bases and the J gene end by 5 bases; junction bases not matched to a gene: 12. Germline V gene lookup returns CDR1 SGHRS and CDR2 YFSETQ. The CDR3 is made up of 17 amino acids. The CDR3 is CASSSFPWTGEDNEQFF. CDR3 DNA sequence: TGCGCCAGCAGCTCTTTCCCTTGGACAGGGGAAGACAATGAGCAGTTCTTC. The full variable domain, completed using reference TRBV5-1 and TRBJ2-1, is KAGVTQTPRYLIKTRGQQVTLSCSPISGHRSVSWYQQTPGQGLQFLFEYFSETQRNKGNFPGRFSGRQFSNSRSEMNVSTLELGDSALYLCASSSFPWTGEDNEQFFGPGTRLTVL.

The chain carries TRBV4-3 and TRBJ2-2; 9 bases match TRBD2. CDR3 length: 17 residues. Germline assignment: CDR1 LGHNA and CDR2 YSLEER. V was pared by 0 bases and J by 7 bases, with 9 bases of the junction left unmatched. The CDR3 region has the DNA TGCGCCAGCAGCCAAGACCGAGCTAGCGGGGTTAGCGGGGAGCTGTTTTTT. It codes for CASSQDRASGVSGELFF.

The V call is TRBV6-1, the J call TRBJ1-5; weak D call: TRBD1 (6 bases). V gave up 6 bases and J gave up 0 bases, with 18 bases separating them. Per the germline V gene, CDR1 is MNHNS and CDR2 is SASEGT. This CDR3 spans 17 amino acids. CDR3 sequence (DNA): TGTGCCAGCAGCGAAAACCCAACAGGGAATAGCAATCAGCCCCAGCATTTT. Translation gives CASSENPTGNSNQPQHF.

The chain is built from TRBV5-1 and TRBJ2-7; 11 nucleotides agree with TRBD1. V lost 4 bases and J lost 2; bases outside the gene matches: 8. The CDR3 is 16 residues long. Germline V gene lookup returns CDR1 SGHRS and CDR2 YFSETQ. CDR3 protein: CASSLTPGQGAYEQYF. In nucleotides, the CDR3 is TGCGCCAGCAGCCTCACGCCGGGACAGGGGGCCTACGAGCAGTACTTC.

The V gene is TRBV13, the J gene TRBJ2-7; 9 bases are a match to TRBD1. CDR3 length equals 14 residues. V shed 5 bases, J shed 7 bases, and the junction held 9 bases outside the gene matches. In germline, CDR1 is PRHDT, CDR2 FYEKMQ (reference sequence). The CDR3 region is CASSQLTGGQEQYF. The CDR3 coding sequence is TGTGCCAGCAGCCAGCTGACAGGGGGGCAGGAGCAGTACTTC.

This clone was seen only a few times. This rearrangement joins TRBV5-5 to TRBJ2-7; D possibly corresponds to TRBD1 (6 bases). This CDR3 spans 17 amino acids. In germline, CDR1 is SGHKS, CDR2 YYEKEE (reference sequence). V was clipped by 4 bases and J by 4 bases, with 24 bases between them. CDR3 amino acids: CASSRTGGTGSSYEQYF. CDR3 nucleotide sequence: TGTGCCAGCAGCCGAACTGGGGGAACAGGGAGCAGTTACGAGCAGTACTTC.

The chain links TRBV5-5 to TRBJ2-7, with 9 positions matching TRBD1. From germline, CDR1 is SGHKS and CDR2 YYEKEE (reference sequence). This CDR3 spans 14 amino acids. The V segment lost 6 bases and the J segment 3 bases; nucleotides outside the gene matches: 7. Here the CDR3 DNA reads TGTGCCAGCACCGGGACAGGGACCTTCTACGAGCAGTACTTC. Translation: CASTGTGTFYEQYF.

The chain recombines TRBV9 with TRBJ2-5; TRBD2 agrees at 14 bases. Unmatched junction bases numbered 7, after V lost 4 bases and J lost 2 bases. The CDR3 extends over 17 amino acids. Germline V CDR1 and CDR2: SGDLS, YYNGEE. CDR3 sequence reads: CASSPGTSGGLQETQYF. The CDR3 DNA follows: TGTGCCAGCAGCCCCGGGACTAGCGGGGGTCTTCAAGAGACCCAGTACTTC.

The CDR3 nucleotides are TGTGCTAGTGGTTTGGAACCGACAGGGGGTACTGAAGCTTTCTTT. It yields the protein CASGLEPTGGTEAFF. The chain combines TRBV12-5 with TRBJ1-1; the match to TRBD1 covers 9 bases. The CDR3 runs to 15 residues. Germline CDR1 is LGHNT and CDR2 is FRNRAP. J was trimmed by 5 bases and V by 1 base; bases with no gene match: 5.

The V call is TRBV6-6, the J call TRBJ2-1, with a possible D match to TRBD2 (6 bases). The V gene's germline CDR1 is MNHNY and CDR2 SVGAGI (reference sequence). Trimming removed 7 bases at V and 0 bases at J, with 13 bases between. The CDR3 runs 15 residues. The CDR3 reads CASMTGGSSYNEQFF. In DNA form, the CDR3 reads TGTGCCAGCATGACCGGGGGAAGCTCCTACAATGAGCAGTTCTTC.

The chain has TRBV7-9 and TRBJ2-6; 7 bases line up with TRBD1. CDR1 is SEHNR, CDR2 FQNEAQ, per germline (reference sequence). Trimming removed 4 bases from V and 4 bases from J; junction bases left unmatched: 7. The CDR3 contains 16 residues. The CDR3 protein is CASSSNRGYGANVLTF. The CDR3 nucleotides are TGTGCCAGCAGCTCCAACAGGGGTTACGGGGCCAACGTCCTGACTTTC.

A few counts support this clone. The chain carries TRBV7-6 and TRBJ1-2, with a tentative D call TRBD1 (5 bases). The V and J ends lost 5 bases and 1 base respectively, with 17 bases between them. The length of the CDR3 is 16 residues. Germline CDR1 is SGHVS and CDR2 is FNYEAQ. The CDR3 reads CASSPVQVTDNYGYTF. CDR3 in DNA: TGTGCCAGCAGCCCCGTTCAGGTGACAGATAACTATGGCTACACCTTC.

The chain uses TRBV30 and TRBJ1-5; possibly TRBD1 for D (5 bases). This CDR3 comprises 14 residues. V lost 4 bases to trimming and J lost 0 bases, with 10 bases between them. Per the germline V gene, CDR1 is GTSNPN and CDR2 is SVGIG (reference sequence). The CDR3 here is CAWNTGNSNQPQHF. The CDR3 DNA is TGTGCCTGGAATACAGGTAATAGCAATCAGCCCCAGCATTTT.

This chain uses TRBV24-1 with TRBJ2-2; tentatively, D is TRBD1 (6 bases). The CDR3 spans 15 residues. Trimming left V 3 bases short and J 4 bases short, with 11 bases between. Per germline, CDR1 KGHDR and CDR2 SFDVKD. The CDR3 DNA is TGTGCCACCAGTGATCCGGGACACCTCACCGGGGAGCTGTTTTTT. Translating gives CATSDPGHLTGELFF.